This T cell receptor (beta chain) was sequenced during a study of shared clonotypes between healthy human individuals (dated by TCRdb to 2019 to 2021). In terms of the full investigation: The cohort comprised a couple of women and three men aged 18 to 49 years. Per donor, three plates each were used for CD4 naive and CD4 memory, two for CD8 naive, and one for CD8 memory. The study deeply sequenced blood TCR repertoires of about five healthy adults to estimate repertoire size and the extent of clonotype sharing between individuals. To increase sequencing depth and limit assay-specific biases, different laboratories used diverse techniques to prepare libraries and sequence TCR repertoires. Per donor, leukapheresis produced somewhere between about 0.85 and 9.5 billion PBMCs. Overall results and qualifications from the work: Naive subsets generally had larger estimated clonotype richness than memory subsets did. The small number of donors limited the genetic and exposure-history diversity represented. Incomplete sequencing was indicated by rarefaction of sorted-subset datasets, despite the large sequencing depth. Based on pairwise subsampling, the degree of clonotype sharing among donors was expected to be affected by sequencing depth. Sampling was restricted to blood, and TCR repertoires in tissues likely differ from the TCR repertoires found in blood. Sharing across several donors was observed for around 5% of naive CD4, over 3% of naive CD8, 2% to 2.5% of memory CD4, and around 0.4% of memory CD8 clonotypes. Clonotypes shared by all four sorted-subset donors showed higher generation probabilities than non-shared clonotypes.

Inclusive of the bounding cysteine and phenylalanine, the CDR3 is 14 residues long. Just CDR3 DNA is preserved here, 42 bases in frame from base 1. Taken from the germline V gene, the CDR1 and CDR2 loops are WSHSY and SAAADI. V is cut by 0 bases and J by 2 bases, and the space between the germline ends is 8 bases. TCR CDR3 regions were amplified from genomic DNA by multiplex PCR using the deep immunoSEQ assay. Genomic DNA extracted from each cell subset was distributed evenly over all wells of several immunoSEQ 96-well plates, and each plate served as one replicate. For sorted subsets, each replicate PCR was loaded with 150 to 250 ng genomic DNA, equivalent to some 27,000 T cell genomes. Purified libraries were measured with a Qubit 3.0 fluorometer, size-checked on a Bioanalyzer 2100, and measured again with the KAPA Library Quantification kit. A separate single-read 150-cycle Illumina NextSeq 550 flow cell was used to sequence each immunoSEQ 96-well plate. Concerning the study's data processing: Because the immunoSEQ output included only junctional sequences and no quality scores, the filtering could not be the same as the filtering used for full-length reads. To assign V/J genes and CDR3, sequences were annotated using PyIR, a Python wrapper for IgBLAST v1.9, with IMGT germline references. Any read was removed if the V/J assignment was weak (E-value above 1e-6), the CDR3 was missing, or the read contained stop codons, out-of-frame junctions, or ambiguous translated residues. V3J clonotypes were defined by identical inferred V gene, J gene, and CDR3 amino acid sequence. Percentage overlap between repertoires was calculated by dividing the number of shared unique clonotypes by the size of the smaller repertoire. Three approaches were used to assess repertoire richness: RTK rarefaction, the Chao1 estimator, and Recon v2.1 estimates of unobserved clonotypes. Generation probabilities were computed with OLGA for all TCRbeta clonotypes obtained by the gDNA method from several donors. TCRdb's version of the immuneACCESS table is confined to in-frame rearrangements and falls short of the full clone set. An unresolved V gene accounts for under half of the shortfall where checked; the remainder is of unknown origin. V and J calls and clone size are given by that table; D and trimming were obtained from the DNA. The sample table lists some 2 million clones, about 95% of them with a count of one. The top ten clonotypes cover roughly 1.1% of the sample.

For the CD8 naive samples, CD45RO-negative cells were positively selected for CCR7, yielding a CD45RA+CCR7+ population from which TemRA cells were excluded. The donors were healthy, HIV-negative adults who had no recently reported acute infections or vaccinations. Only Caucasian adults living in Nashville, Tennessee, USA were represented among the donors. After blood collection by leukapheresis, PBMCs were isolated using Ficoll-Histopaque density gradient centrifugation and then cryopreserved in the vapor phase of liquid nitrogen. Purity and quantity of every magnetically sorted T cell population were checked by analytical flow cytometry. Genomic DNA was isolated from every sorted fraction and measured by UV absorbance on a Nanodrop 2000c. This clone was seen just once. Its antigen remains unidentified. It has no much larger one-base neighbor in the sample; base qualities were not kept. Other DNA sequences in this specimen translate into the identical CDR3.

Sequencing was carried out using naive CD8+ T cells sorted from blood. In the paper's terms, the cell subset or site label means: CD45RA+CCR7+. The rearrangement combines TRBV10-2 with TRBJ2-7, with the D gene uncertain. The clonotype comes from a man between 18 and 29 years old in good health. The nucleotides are TGCGCCAGCAGTGAGTCGCCTGGCGCCTACGAGCAGTACTTC. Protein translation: CASSESPGAYEQYF.